These 7 T cell receptor beta chains came from one sample sequenced in a study of identifying expanded T cells in peripheral blood. Sequencing was performed with immunoSEQ multiplex PCR; in TCRdb, only in-frame clones are kept and a portion is missing. The data hold about 110,000 clones, with around 90% observed a single time. Sequencing input: blood. These receptors all come from a person between 18 and 75 years old in good health.

V is TRBV7-3 and J is TRBJ2-1; D may be TRBD2 (5 bases). The germline V gene encodes CDR1 SGHTA and CDR2 FQGTGA. V lost 2 bases and J lost 0, with 8 bases in between. There are 15 residues in the CDR3. CDR3 DNA: TGTGCCAGCAGCTTATGGAGGAGCTCCTACAATGAGCAGTTCTTC. Translating gives CASSLWRSSYNEQFF.

The chain links TRBV2 to TRBJ2-3; the D is unclear. V shed 5 bases and J shed 0 bases, with 6 bases lying between them. The germline gives CDR1 SNHLY, CDR2 FYNNEI. This CDR3 region has 13 residues. DNA for the CDR3: TGTGCCAGCAGTACGGCTAGCACAGATACGCAGTATTTT. This translates into CASSTASTDTQYF.

J is TRBJ2-1 and V is TRBV7-3; the match to TRBD1 covers 7 bases. CDR3 size: 15 residues. CDR1 is SGHTA, CDR2 FQGTGA, per germline. The J segment lost 2 bases and the V segment lost 4 bases, leaving 5 bases of the junction unmatched. Here the CDR3 reads CASSSDRLTYNEQFF. The CDR3 DNA sequence: TGTGCCAGCAGCTCGGACAGGCTAACCTACAATGAGCAGTTCTTC.

The chain is built from TRBV2 and TRBJ1-2; a possible D gene is TRBD1 (5 bases). This CDR3 spans 12 amino acids. Looked up from germline, CDR1 is SNHLY and CDR2 is FYNNEI. V was cut by 6 bases and J by 14 bases, with 19 bases left in between. The CDR3 DNA is TGTGCCAGCAGCATGCGCAGGGACGGTCGGACCTTC. This gives the protein CASSMRRDGRTF.

The rearrangement joins TRBV5-6 to TRBJ2-2; D gene unclear. The CDR3 covers 13 residues. Germline V lookup: CDR1 SGHDT, CDR2 YYEEEE. V dropped 6 bases and J dropped 1 base, with 7 bases sitting between them. CDR3 DNA: TGTGCCAGCAACCGACAGAACACCGGGGAGCTGTTTTTT. Its translation is CASNRQNTGELFF. Full variable domain (remainder filled in from reference TRBV5-6 and TRBJ2-2): DAGVTQSPTHLIKTRGQQVTLRCSPKSGHDTVSWYQQALGQGPQFIFQYYEEEERQRGNFPDRFSGHQFPNYSSELNVNALLLGDSALYLCASNRQNTGELFFGEGSRLTVL.

Worth noting for this clone: Other nucleotide sequences from this sample produce the same CDR3. J is TRBJ2-7 and V is TRBV5-1; 12 positions agree with TRBD2. Germline V gene data show CDR1 as SGHRS and CDR2 as YFSETQ. This CDR3 is built from 15 residues. V gave up 4 bases and J gave up 2 bases; unmatched junction bases: 4. The chain's CDR3 is CASSPRLAGAYEQYF. The CDR3 region has the DNA TGCGCCAGCAGCCCCCGACTAGCGGGGGCCTACGAGCAGTACTTC.

The rearrangement uses TRBV11-2 and TRBJ2-1; no firm D call. The CDR3 has 12 amino acids. CDR1 and CDR2 (germline): SGHAT, FQNNGV. V shed 0 bases and J shed 7 bases, with 4 bases lying between them. The CDR3 nucleotides read TGTGCCAGCAGCTTAGATAGAAATGAGCAGTTCTTC. Its protein product is CASSLDRNEQFF.